What follows is one T cell receptor (beta chain) and its context. One end of the junction is discordant with germline, which a read error may explain. Reasons for excluding patients were uncontrolled infection, other autoimmune disease, pregnancy or lactation. The source material, RNA transcripts, was used to amplify TCR beta CDR3 regions. An initial round of RT-PCR targeting the TCR CDR3 relied on the HTBI primer set. TCRdb reprocessed the multiplex PCR reads via MiXCR and lists one record per CDR3 protein. The sample has hundreds of thousands of distinct CDR3 sequences; 20% to 25% are singletons. This sample is drawn from a study of T cells in Graves' hyperthyroidism and ophthalmopathy. Germline V lookup: CDR1 MNHNS, CDR2 SASEGT. This CDR3 has 14 amino acids.

The sequence derives from a woman aged 70 to 79 with Graves' ophthalmopathy. The specimen was blood. The chain uses TRBV6-1 and TRBJ2-7; 10 nucleotides match TRBD2. CDR3 coding DNA: TGTGCCAGCATTGAAGCGGGAGGGCCGTACGAGCAGTACTTC. This sequence encodes CASIEAGGPYEQYF.